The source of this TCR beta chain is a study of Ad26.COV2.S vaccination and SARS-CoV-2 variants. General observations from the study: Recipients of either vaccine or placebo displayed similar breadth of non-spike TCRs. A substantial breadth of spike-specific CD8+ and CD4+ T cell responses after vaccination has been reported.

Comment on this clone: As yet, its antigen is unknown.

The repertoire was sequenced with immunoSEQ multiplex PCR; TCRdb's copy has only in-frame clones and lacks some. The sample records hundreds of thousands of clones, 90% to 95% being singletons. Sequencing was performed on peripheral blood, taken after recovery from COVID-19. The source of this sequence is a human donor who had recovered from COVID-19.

The CDR3 DNA sequence: TGTGCCAGCAGCCAAGAAGGACTAGCGGTCCACTCCTACGAGCAGTACTTC. It yields the protein CASSQEGLAVHSYEQYF. The chain recombines TRBV3-1 (or the pseudogene TRBV3-2) with TRBJ2-7; 10 bases agree with TRBD2. V trimming: 0 bases; J trimming: 0 bases; junction bases outside the gene matches: 5. The CDR3 consists of 17 residues. Germline CDR1 is LGHDT and CDR2 is YNNKEL (reference sequence).